This T cell receptor beta chain comes out of a study of blood T cells in healthy people across ages. There are 13 residues in the CDR3. Per germline, CDR1 SGHRS and CDR2 YFSETQ. The V segment lost 0 bases and the J segment 8 bases; nucleotides outside the gene matches: 2. About this clonotype itself: Its antigen remains unknown.

Sample-barcoded 5' priming and a J-beta primer mix drove a second PCR of roughly 7 to 11 cycles. TCRdb itself ran the 5' RACE reads through MiXCR, one entry per CDR3 protein. The sample comprises hundreds of thousands of distinct CDR3 sequences, 20% to 30% of which are singletons, and 3% rests with the top ten. Study results and limitations: Fewer expanded clones and more diversity marked long-lived versus aged donors. Age showed a roughly linear inverse relationship with TCR beta diversity per million T cells.

The same data also contributed to another study, on T cells of mothers and their children. As reported in that work: Healthy Caucasian mothers, a few in number, and their six children were the donors. Mothers and children who were related shared slightly more overlap than unrelated pairs, but not significantly more.

The chain has TRBV5-1 and TRBJ2-1, with 7 bases that match TRBD2. The sequence was collected from a boy aged 5-17 years in good health. Input material: blood. The CDR3 nucleotides are TGCGCCAGCAGCTTGGAACTAGCGCATGAGCAGTTCTTC. This gives the protein CASSLELAHEQFF.